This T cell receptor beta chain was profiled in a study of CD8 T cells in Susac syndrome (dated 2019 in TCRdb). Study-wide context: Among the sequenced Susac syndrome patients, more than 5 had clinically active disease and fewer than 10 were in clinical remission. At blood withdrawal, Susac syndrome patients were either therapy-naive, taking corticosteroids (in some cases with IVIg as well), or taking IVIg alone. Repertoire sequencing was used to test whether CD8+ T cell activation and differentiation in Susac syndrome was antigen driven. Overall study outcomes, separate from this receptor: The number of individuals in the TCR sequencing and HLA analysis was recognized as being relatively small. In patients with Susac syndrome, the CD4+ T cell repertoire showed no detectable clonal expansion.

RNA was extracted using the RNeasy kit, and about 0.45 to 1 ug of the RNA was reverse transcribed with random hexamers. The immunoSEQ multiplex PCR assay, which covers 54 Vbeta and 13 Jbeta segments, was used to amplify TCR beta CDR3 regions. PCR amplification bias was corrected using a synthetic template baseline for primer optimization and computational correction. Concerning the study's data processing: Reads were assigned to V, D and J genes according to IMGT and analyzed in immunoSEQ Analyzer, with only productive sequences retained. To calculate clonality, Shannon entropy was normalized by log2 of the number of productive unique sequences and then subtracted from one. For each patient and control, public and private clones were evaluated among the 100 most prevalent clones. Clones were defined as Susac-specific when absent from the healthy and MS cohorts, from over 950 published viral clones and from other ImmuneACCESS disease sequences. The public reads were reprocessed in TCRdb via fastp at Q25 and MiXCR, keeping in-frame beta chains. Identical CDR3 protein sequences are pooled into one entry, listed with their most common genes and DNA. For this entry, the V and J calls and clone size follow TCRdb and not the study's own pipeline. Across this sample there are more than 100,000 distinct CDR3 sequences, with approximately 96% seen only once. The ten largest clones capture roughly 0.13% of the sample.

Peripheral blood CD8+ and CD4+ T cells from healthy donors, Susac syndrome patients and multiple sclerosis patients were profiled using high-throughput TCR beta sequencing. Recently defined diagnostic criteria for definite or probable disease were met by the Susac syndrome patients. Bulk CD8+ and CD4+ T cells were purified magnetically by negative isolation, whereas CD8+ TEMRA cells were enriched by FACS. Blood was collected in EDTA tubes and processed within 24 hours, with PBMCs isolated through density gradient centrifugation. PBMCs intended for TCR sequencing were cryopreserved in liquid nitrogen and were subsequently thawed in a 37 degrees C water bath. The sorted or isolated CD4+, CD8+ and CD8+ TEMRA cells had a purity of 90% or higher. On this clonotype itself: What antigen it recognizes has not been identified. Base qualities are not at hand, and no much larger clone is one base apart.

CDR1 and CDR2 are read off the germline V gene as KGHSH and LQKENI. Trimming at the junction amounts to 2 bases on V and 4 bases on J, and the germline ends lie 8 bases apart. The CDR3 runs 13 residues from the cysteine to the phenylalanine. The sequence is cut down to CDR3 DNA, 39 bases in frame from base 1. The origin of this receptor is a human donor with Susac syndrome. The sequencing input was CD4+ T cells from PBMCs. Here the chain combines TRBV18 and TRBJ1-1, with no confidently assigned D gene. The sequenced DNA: TGTGCCAGCTCACCAGGGGTGGGCACTGAAGCTTTCTTT. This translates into CASSPGVGTEAFF.